A single sample gave rise to the 4 T cell receptor beta chains below, sequenced in a study of T-cell memory formation after mild COVID-19 (dated by TCRdb to the early 2020s). The method behind the library was 5' RACE. The instrument was an Illumina NovaSeq 6000. TCRdb reprocessing: public reads trimmed at Q25 with fastp, clones called with MiXCR, in-frame beta chains kept. Under each unique CDR3 protein, matching rows form one entry showing the most common genes and DNA. The sample table records 300,000 to 400,000 distinct CDR3 sequences; 20% to 25% of these occur just once. The leading ten clones occupy about 12% of the sample. The material sequenced was PBMCs or a T cell subset sorted from them (not recorded which). The receptors come from an adult woman who had mild COVID-19 (a few samples of this study predate the infection). The sample titles of this study are shuffled in the database, so cell type and time point are left out; the donor was told from shared clones.

The chain combines TRBV20-1 with TRBJ2-2, with a tentative D call TRBD1 (5 bases). The germline CDR1 and CDR2 sequences are DFQATT and SNEGSKA (reference sequence). Trimming pared 4 bases from V and 5 bases from J, leaving 17 bases between. The CDR3 is made up of 15 amino acids. CDR3 in DNA: TGCAGTGCTATCCCAGGACACGCCAGGACCGGGGAGCTGTTTTTT. Translated, it gives CSAIPGHARTGELFF.

The V gene is TRBV5-8, the J gene TRBJ2-7; D call uncertain. The CDR3 runs 10 residues. Germline V gene data show CDR1 as SGHTS and CDR2 as YDEGEE. V gave up 1 base and J gave up 6 bases, with 2 bases separating them. CDR3 coding DNA: TGTGCCAGCAGCTTGCCCGAGCAGTACTTC. This sequence encodes CASSLPEQYF.

The chain has TRBV29-1 and TRBJ1-1; the D gene is possibly TRBD1 (5 bases). Germline V lookup: CDR1 SQVTM, CDR2 ANQGSEA. Deletions cut 7 bases from V and 1 base from J, with 13 bases between. The CDR3 loop spans 13 amino acids. The CDR3 sequence is CSAGPATNTEAFF. Written as DNA, the CDR3 is TGCAGCGCGGGGCCGGCAACGAACACTGAAGCTTTCTTT.

This clonotype was observed a few times. The chain employs TRBV5-6 and TRBJ1-1, with D uncertain. Germline CDR1 SGHDT, CDR2 YYEEEE. The CDR3 runs 13 residues. V was trimmed by 0 bases and J by 5 bases, leaving 8 bases between them. The CDR3 nucleotides read TGTGCCAGCAGCTTGGCAGGTATAACTGAAGCTTTCTTT. This sequence encodes CASSLAGITEAFF.